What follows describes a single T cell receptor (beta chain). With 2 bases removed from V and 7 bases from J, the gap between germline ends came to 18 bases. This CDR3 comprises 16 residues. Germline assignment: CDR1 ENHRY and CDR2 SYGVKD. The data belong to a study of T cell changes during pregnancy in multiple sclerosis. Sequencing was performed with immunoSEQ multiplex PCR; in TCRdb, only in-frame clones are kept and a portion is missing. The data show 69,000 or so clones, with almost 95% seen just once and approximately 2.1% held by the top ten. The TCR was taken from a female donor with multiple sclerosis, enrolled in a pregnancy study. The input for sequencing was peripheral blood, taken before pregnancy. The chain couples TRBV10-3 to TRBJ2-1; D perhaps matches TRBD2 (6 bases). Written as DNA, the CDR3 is TGTGCCATCAGTGAGGGAGGGGTCGGAGTCGAAAATGAGCAGTTCTTC. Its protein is CAISEGGVGVENEQFF.